This T cell receptor (beta chain) is from a study of T cells in localized non-small cell lung cancer. In germline, CDR1 is SGHRS, CDR2 YFSETQ. This CDR3 has 13 amino acids. V shed 3 bases and J 8 bases; nucleotides not matched to a gene: 7. On this clone itself: Antigen: not known.

General study points: Uninvolved adjacent lung had more T cell clonality than any other tissue, topping tumor. Median around 60 top-100 tumor clones were shared with paired adjacent lung. Higher blood T cell density went with longer overall survival. Only one tumor region was sequenced, so heterogeneity remains possible.

Clones were sequenced by immunoSEQ multiplex PCR, and TCRdb holds only the in-frame ones, with some missing. The table shows approximately 80,000 clones, with more than 70% occurring only once. The material sequenced was peripheral blood, taken before any cancer treatment. The receptor was isolated from a female donor aged 60 or older with stage I lung adenocarcinoma. The chain has TRBV5-1 and TRBJ1-2; 7 nucleotides agree with TRBD1. In DNA, the CDR3 is TGCGCCAGCAGCTACACAGGGGAAGGGGGCTACACCTTC. Its protein is CASSYTGEGGYTF.